This TCR beta chain was sequenced for a study of Graves' ophthalmopathy and Graves' hyperthyroidism. Looking at the study overall: Investigators collected peripheral blood at initial diagnosis, before any treatment was given.

Germline V lookup: CDR1 SGHAT, CDR2 FQNNGV. V was trimmed by 5 bases and J by 2 bases, leaving 13 bases between them. This CDR3 is 14 amino acids long. Amplification of the TCR beta CDR3 regions used RNA transcripts (as template). First-round RT-PCR employed HTBI primers, with a second-round multiplex PCR after it. TCRdb independently ran MiXCR on the multiplex PCR reads; one entry per CDR3 protein. The sample consists of hundreds of thousands of distinct CDR3 sequences, 20% to 25% of them appearing once. This clonotype was detected many times. The genes are TRBV11-2 and TRBJ2-7, with a possible D match to TRBD1 (5 bases). The sample was peripheral blood. The clonotype comes from a woman aged 18 to 35 with stable Graves' hyperthyroidism. CDR3 sequence reads: CASSVGRATYEQYF. CDR3 nucleotides: TGTGCCAGCAGCGTCGGCAGGGCTACCTACGAGCAGTACTTC.